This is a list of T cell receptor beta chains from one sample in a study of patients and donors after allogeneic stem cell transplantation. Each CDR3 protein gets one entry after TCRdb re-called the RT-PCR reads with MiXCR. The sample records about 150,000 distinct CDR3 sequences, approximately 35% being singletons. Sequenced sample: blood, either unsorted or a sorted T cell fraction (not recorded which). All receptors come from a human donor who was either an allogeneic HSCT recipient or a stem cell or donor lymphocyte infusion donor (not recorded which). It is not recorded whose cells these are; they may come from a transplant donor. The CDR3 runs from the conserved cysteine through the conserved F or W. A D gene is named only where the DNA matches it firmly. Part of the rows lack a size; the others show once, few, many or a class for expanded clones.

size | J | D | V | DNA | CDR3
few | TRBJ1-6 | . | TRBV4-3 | TGCGCCAGCAGCCAAGAATGGGGGAGGGGTTCACCCCTCCACTTT | CASSQEWGRGSPLHF
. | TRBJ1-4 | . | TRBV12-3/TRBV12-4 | TGTGCCACCAAGCAGGGGACAGAAAAACTGTTTTTT | CATKQGTEKLFF
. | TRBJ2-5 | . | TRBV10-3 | TGTGCCCGTAGAAGGCAGAGAGAGACCCAGTACTTC | CARRRQRETQYF
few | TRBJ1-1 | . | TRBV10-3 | TGTGCTCATTGCGGGAAACCGAACACTGAAGCTTTCTTT | CAHCGKPNTEAFF
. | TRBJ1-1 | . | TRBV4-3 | TGCGCCAGCAGCCGTTATCAGGGATTGTCAGCCACTGAAGCTTTCTTT | CASSRYQGLSATEAFF
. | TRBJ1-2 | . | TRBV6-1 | TGTGCCAGCGTATACAGGGAAGATGGCTACACCTTC | CASVYREDGYTF
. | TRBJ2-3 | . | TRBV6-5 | TGTGCCAGCAGTTGGGGCGCGGCTCGCACAGATACGCAGTATTTT | CASSWGAARTDTQYF
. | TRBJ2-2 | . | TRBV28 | TGTGCCAGCAGCCTAGATACCGGGGAGCTGTTTTTT | CASSLDTGELFF
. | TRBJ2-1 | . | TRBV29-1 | TGCAGCGTTGACCCCCTAAGTGTCAATGAGCAGTTCTTC | CSVDPLSVNEQFF
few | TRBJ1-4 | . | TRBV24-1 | TGTGCCACCAGATACAGGGAGGGGGAAAAACTGTTTTTT | CATRYREGEKLFF
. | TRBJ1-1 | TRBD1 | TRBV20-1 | TGCAGTGCTTCGACAGGGAGGACTCAAGCTTTCTTT | CSASTGRTQAFF
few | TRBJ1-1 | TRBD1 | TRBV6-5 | TGTGCCAGCAGGGGGACAGGGCAGAACACTGAAGCTTTCTTT | CASRGTGQNTEAFF
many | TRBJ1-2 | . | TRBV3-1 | TGTGCCAGCAGCGGGGGCCATCCCAACTATGGCTACACCTTC | CASSGGHPNYGYTF
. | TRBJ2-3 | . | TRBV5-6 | TGTGCCAGCAGCTTGGGCCAAAATACGCAGTATTTT | CASSLGQNTQYF
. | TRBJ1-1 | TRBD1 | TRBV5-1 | TGCGCCAGCAGCACGCCACCGGGGACAGGGACCACTGAAGCTTTCTTT | CASSTPPGTGTTEAFF
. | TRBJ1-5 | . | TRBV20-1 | TGCAGTGCTAACCGGGGGAGCAATCAGCCCCAGCATTTT | CSANRGSNQPQHF
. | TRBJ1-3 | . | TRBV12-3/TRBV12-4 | TGTGCCAGCAGCCCGACAGCCCCCGGGACCATATATTTT | CASSPTAPGTIYF
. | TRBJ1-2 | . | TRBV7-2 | TGTGCCAGCAGCTTAGCCCCTTTGGAGATCTATGGCTACACCTTC | CASSLAPLEIYGYTF
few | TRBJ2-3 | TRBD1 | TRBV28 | TGTGCCAGCAGTCCCAGACAGGGATTCTTGGGGGATACGCAGTATTTT | CASSPRQGFLGDTQYF
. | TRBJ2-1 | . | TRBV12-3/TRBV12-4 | TGTGCCAGCACTTCCTTAGGGAATGAGCAGTTCTTC | CASTSLGNEQFF
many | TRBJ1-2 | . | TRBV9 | TGTGCACCAAATCGGGGCAGAAGAAACTATGGCTACACCTTC | CAPNRGRRNYGYTF
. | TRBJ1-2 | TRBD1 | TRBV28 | TGTGCCAGCAGTTTGGCCGTAGGGACAGCTTATTATGGCTACACCTTC | CASSLAVGTAYYGYTF
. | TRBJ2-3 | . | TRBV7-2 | TGTGCCAGCAGGATAAAAGTGGGATTCACAGATACGCAGTATTTT | CASRIKVGFTDTQYF
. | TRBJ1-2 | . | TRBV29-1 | TGCAGCTCCTCCCGCGGGGGGGGCAGCGGCTACACCTTC | CSSSRGGGSGYTF
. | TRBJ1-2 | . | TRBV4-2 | TGTGCCAGCAGCCAAGACCCGACGGTGGGTGCCCGGGGCTACACCTTC | CASSQDPTVGARGYTF
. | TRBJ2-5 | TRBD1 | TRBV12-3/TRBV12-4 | TGTGCCAGCAGACTGACAGGGGGCAACCAAGAGACCCAGTACTTC | CASRLTGGNQETQYF
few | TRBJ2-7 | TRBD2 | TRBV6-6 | TGTGCCAGCAGGGTGCTAGCGGGGGAGACCTACGAGCAGTACTTC | CASRVLAGETYEQYF
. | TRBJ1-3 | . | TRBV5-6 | TGTGCCAGCAGCTTGGCTTCACGGGGCTCTGGAAACACCATATATTTT | CASSLASRGSGNTIYF
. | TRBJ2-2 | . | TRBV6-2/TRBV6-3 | TGTGCCAGCACCCCTAATCCGACAGGTCCTCCCGGGGAGCTGTTTTTT | CASTPNPTGPPGELFF
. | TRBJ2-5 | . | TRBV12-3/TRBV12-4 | TGTGCCAGCAGTACCAGGGACGGACTTCAAGAGACCCAGTACTTC | CASSTRDGLQETQYF